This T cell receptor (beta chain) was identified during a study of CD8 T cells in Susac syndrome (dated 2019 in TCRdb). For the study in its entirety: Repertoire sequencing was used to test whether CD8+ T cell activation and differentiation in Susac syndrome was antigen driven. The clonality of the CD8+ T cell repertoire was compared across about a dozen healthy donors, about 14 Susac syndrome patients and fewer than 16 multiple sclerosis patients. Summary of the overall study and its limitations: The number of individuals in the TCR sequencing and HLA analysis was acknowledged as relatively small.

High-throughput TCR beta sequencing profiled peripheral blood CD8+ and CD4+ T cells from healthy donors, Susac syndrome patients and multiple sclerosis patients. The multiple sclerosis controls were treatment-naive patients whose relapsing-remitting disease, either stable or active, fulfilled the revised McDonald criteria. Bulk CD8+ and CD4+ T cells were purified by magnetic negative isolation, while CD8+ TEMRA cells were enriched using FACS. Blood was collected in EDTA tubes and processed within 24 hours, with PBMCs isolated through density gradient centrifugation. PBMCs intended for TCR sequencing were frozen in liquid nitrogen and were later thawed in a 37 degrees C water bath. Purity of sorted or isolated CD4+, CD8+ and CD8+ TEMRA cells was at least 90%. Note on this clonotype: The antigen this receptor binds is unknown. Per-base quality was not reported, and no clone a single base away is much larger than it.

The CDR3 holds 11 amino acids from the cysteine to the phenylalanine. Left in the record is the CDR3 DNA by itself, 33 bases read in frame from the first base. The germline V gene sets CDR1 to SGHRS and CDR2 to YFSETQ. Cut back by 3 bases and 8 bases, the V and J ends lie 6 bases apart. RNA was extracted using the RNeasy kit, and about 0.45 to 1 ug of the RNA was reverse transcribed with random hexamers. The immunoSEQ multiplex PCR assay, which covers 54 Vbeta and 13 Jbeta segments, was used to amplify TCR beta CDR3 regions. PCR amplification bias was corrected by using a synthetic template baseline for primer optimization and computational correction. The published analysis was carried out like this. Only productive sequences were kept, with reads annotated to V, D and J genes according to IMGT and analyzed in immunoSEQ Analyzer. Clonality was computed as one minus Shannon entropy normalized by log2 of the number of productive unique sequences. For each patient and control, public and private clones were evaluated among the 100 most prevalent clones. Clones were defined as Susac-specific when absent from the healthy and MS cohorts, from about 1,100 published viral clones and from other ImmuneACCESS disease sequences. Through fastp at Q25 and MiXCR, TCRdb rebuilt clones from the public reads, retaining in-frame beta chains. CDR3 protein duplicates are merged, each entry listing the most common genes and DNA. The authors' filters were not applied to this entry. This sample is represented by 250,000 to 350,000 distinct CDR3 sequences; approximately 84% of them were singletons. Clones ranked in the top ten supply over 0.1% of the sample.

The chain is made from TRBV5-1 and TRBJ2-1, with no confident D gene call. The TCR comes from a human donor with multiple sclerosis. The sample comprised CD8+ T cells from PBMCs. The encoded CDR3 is CASSSSYEQFF. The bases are TGCGCCAGCAGCTCCTCCTATGAGCAGTTCTTC.